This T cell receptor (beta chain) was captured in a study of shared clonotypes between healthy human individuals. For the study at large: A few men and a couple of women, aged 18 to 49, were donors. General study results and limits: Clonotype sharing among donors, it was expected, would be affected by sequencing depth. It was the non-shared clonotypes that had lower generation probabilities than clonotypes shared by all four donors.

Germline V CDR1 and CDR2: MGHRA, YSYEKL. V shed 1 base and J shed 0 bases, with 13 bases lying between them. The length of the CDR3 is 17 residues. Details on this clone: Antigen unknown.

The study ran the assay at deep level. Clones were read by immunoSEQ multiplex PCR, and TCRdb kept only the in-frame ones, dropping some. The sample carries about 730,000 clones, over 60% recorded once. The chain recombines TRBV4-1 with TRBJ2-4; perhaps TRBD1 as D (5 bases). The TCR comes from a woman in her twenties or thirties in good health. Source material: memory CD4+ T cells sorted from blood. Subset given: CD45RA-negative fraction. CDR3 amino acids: CASSQGRQSVAKNIQYF. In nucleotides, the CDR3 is TGCGCCAGCAGCCAAGGAAGACAGTCCGTAGCCAAAAACATTCAGTACTTC.